The source of this T cell receptor beta chain is a study of T-cell memory formation after mild COVID-19. MiXCR, run by TCRdb on the 5' RACE reads, gives a single entry per CDR3 protein. Among approximately 500,000 distinct CDR3 sequences, around a quarter were seen once, and the ten largest hold around 12%. Germline CDR1 and CDR2: SQVTM and ANQGSEA. V lost 6 bases to trimming and J lost 8 bases; unmatched junction nucleotides: 4. The CDR3 consists of 14 residues. This clonotype was counted at least ten times. The sequence was collected from an adult woman who had mild COVID-19 (a few samples of this study predate the infection). Cell type and time point are not known. The sequenced sample consisted of PBMCs or a T cell subset sorted from them (not recorded which). V usage is TRBV29-1 and J usage is TRBJ2-1, with 16 bases identical to TRBD2. This CDR3 is CSVGTSGRVDEQFF. CDR3 DNA: TGCAGCGTAGGGACTAGCGGGAGGGTAGATGAGCAGTTCTTC.